The following is a T cell receptor beta chain sequence with its context. The sample holds many counts of this clonotype. This receptor's antigen is unknown. No base quality values were provided; no much bigger clone lies one nucleotide off. Here V drops 9 bases and J drops 4 bases, and the junction holds 11 bases not matched to any gene. CDR1 is given as KGHDR and CDR2 as SFDVKD, both from the germline V gene. Measured from the cysteine to the phenylalanine, the CDR3 is 14 residues long. This entry keeps only the CDR3 DNA: 42 bases, framed from base 1. A patient counted as having stable hyperthyroidism if there was no progression to ophthalmopathy within 18 months of follow-up. Hyperthyroidism patients were newly diagnosed, were aged 18 to 65 years, and had a disease duration under 2 months. Patients with other autoimmune diseases, uncontrolled infections, pregnancy or lactation were excluded from the study. Diagnosis was based on clinical symptoms, serum thyroxine, TRAb, thyroid ultrasound and orbital computed tomography. PBMCs were isolated from approximately 10 ml of fresh peripheral blood by Ficoll-Paque density gradient centrifugation. Total RNA was extracted with Trizol reagent and quality-checked on an Agilent 2100 Bioanalyzer.

The data derive from a study of Graves' ophthalmopathy and Graves' hyperthyroidism (dated by TCRdb to between 2017 and 2018). The study in broad terms: Peripheral blood was collected before any treatment was given, at the time of initial diagnosis. The study used signatures of the TCR beta repertoire to tell Graves' ophthalmopathy apart from Graves' hyperthyroidism and to predict which patients would progress to ophthalmopathy. In total, approximately 140 blood samples were TCR-sequenced: around 42 ophthalmopathy, over 70 hyperthyroidism and roughly 17 hyperthyroidism-to-ophthalmopathy patients. To explore V-J signatures that distinguish ophthalmopathy from hyperthyroidism, a discovery set of 100 patients was enrolled, made up of 40 to 45 with ophthalmopathy and fewer than 60 with stable hyperthyroidism. An independent validation cohort was composed of 18 hyperthyroidism patients and roughly 16 patients who later progressed from hyperthyroidism to ophthalmopathy. In about 6 hyperthyroidism patients, the T-cell repertoire of thyroid tissue was compared with the T-cell repertoire of blood. Following sampling, methimazole starting at 30 mg daily was administered to hyperthyroidism patients, and high-dose intravenous methylprednisolone was administered to ophthalmopathy patients. The 75 to 100 discovery patients were randomly split 7:3 into training and test sets. Summary of the overall study and its limitations: The 13-signature model separated ophthalmopathy from stable hyperthyroidism with approximately 85% sensitivity and approximately 83% specificity in cross-validation, and 80%/75% in the test set. No statistical method was used to predetermine the sample size, and group allocation was not hidden from the investigators. Most expanded thyroid clonotypes with frequency above 0.001 were also detected in blood, suggesting blood repertoires may reflect the thyroid immune response. In validation, the model predicted ophthalmopathy progression with about 71% sensitivity and about 77% specificity; 12 predicted patients were CT-confirmed with GO in a median of 6.5 months.

For repertoire sequencing, TCR beta CDR3 regions were amplified from RNA transcripts. The first round was an RT-PCR using HTBI primers with the Qiagen OneStep RT-PCR kit, and this first round was followed by a second-round multiplex PCR, then size selection and purification. Libraries were sequenced paired-end with 100 bp reads on an Illumina HiSeq2000. In the source study's methods: Reads were processed with SOAPnuke, discarding reads with adapters, uncalled bases, mean Phred below 15, or no exact constant-primer or identifier match. COPE v1.2.5 was used to merge high-quality paired reads. Each unique nucleotide sequence was treated as a clonotype, and MiTCR v1.1 was used to align the clonotypes to the IMGT TRB V, D and J references. The analysis was limited to V-J combinations with a frequency above 0.0001, which together covered about 99% of the repertoires. For each V-J combination, a TCR clonal expansion and chaos score was defined as F50 clonal expansion divided by the chaos observed in the TCRdist matrix. Welch's t-statistics and random forest were used to reduce features to some 13 V-J combinations, which were fed into a naive Bayes classifier. The similarity between thyroid and blood repertoires was quantified using the Morisita-Horn index. TCRdb ran its own pipeline on the public reads, namely fastp trimming at Q25 and MiXCR clone calling, and kept in-frame beta chains. Here each entry gathers all rows of one CDR3 protein and keeps the most common genes and DNA. These V and J calls originate from TCRdb's pipeline instead of the authors' own analysis. For this sample the table gives roughly 410,000 distinct CDR3 sequences, of which 15% were detected only once. The leading ten clones occupy about 7% of the sample.

The V and J segments used are TRBV24-1 and TRBJ2-7; 7 bases in the junction line up with TRBD1. Sequencing was carried out using peripheral blood. The sequence was obtained from a woman aged 18-29 years with stable Graves' hyperthyroidism. Donor details come from another sample of the same person, matched by shared clones. The nucleotide sequence is given as TGTGCCACCCCTGACAGGGAGAGGGGGTACGAGCAGTACTTC. This sequence encodes CATPDRERGYEQYF.